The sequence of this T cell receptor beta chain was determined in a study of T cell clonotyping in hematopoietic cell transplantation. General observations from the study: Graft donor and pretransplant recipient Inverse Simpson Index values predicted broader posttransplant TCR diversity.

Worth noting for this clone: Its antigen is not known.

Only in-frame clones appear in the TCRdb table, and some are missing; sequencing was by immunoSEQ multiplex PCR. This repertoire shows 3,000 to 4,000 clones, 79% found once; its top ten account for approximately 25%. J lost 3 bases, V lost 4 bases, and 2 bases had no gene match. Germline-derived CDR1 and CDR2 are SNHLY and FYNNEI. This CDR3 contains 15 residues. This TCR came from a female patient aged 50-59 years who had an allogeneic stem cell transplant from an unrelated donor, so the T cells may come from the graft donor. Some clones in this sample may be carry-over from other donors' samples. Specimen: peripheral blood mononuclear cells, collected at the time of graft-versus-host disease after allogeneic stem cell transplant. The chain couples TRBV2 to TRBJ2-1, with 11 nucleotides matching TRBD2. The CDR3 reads CASSGGLAGYNEQFF. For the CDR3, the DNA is TGTGCCAGCAGTGGAGGACTAGCGGGCTACAATGAGCAGTTCTTC.